The source of this TCR beta chain is a study of blood T cell repertoires in COVID-19. Study as a whole: Spain, Italy and the United States supplied samples that represented acute and convalescent COVID-19. PBMCs, B-cell-depleted T cells, or T cells provided the cDNA or gDNA that made up the material.

It was during active infection that Seattle patients were enrolled and then longitudinally followed. Per the original methods: Reference gene primer amplification yielded estimated nucleated cell counts. Some clones are missing from TCRdb's copy, which holds only in-frame ones; the method was immunoSEQ multiplex PCR. Clone size and V and J calls were adopted from that table, with D and trimming inferred from the DNA. The table lists about 80,000 clones, 65% to 90% of them singletons. The sample comprised peripheral blood. The receptor comes from a man aged 45 to 65 with COVID-19, enrolled during active disease.

The DNA of the CDR3 is TGTGCCAGCAAGGGGACAGCTAACTATGGCTACACCTTC. Protein sequence: CASKGTANYGYTF. V and J are TRBV5-6 and TRBJ1-2, with TRBD1 matching 7 bases. Germline V gene data show CDR1 as SGHDT and CDR2 as YYEEEE. The CDR3 runs to 13 residues. V trimming: 6 bases; J trimming: 0 bases; junction bases outside the gene matches: 2.